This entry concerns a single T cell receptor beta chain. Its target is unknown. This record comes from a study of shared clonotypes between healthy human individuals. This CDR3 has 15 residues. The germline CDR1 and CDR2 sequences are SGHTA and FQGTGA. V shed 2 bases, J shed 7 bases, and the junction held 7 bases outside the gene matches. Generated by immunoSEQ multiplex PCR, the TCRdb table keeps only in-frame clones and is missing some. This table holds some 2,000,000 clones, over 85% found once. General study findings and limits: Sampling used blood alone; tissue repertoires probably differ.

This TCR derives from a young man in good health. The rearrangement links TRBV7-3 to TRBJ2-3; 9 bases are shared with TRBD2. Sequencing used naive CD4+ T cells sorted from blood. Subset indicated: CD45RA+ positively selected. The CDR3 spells CASSLGPSGVNTQYF. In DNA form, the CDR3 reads TGTGCCAGCAGCTTAGGACCTAGCGGGGTGAATACGCAGTATTTT.